The next 27 T cell receptor beta chains were all read from a single sample in a study of regulatory T cells in long-lasting Graves disease. Time point described: persistent/refractory GD, antithyroid drugs over 5 years with positive TRAb. PBMCs provided the RNA from which the TCR library was made. Investigators prepared the TCR beta libraries by applying iRepertoire HTBI primers and Arm-PCR of CDR3 regions. TCRdb fed the multiplex PCR reads into MiXCR, producing one record per CDR3 protein. The sample lists more than 650,000 distinct CDR3 sequences; 30% were seen once. Sequenced here: peripheral blood mononuclear cells (PBMCs), sampled when the disease was refractory, from a patient treated with antithyroid drugs. Every receptor here comes from a female donor with Graves disease.

The J gene is TRBJ1-1, the V gene TRBV30; D is uncertain. From germline, CDR1 is GTSNPN and CDR2 SVGIG (reference sequence). Between the trimmed V and J ends, which lost 3 bases and 2 bases, there was a span of 10 bases. The CDR3 contains 13 residues. The CDR3 DNA is TGTGCCTGGAGAGAGAGGGAAAACACTGAAGCTTTCTTT. It is translated as CAWRERENTEAFF.

The rearrangement joins TRBV14 to TRBJ2-7, with D possibly matching TRBD2 (5 bases). CDR1 and CDR2 (germline): SGHDN, FVKESK. V lost 0 bases to trimming and J lost 5 bases, with 11 bases between them. CDR3 length equals 14 residues. CDR3 loop: CASSQDLDGNEQYF. CDR3 DNA sequence: TGTGCCAGCAGCCAAGATCTTGACGGGAACGAGCAGTACTTC.

This clonotype has more than one count but fewer than ten. CDR3 loop: CASSPGAGVSGNEQFF. The CDR3 region has the DNA TGTGCCAGCAGCCCAGGGGCGGGAGTCTCCGGCAATGAGCAGTTCTTC. The chain recombines TRBV11-1 with TRBJ2-1, with D possibly TRBD2 on 7 matching bases. The CDR3 contains 16 residues. The ends were cut back, 5 bases at V and 6 bases at J, with 20 bases in the middle. The germline gives CDR1 SGHAT, CDR2 FQDESV (reference sequence).

The chain is built from TRBV28 and TRBJ1-3; D may be TRBD1 (6 bases). The germline V gene has CDR1 MDHEN and CDR2 SYDVKM. This CDR3 comprises 15 residues. Trimming cost V 2 bases and J 6 bases, with 14 bases left between them. Here the CDR3 DNA reads TGTGCCAGCAGTTTACATTCAGGGGAGGAAAACACCATATATTTT. Amino acid sequence: CASSLHSGEENTIYF.

This clonotype has just a few counts. The chain couples TRBV30 to TRBJ1-5; TRBD1 might be the D (5 bases). CDR1 is GTSNPN and CDR2 is SVGIG in the germline V gene (reference sequence). Trimming removed 0 bases from V and 2 bases from J, with 17 bases in between. The CDR3 loop spans 17 amino acids. In DNA, the CDR3 is TGTGCCTGGAGTGTACCGTCAGGAGGGGTCCGCAATCAGCCCCAGCATTTT. Residues: CAWSVPSGGVRNQPQHF.

This clonotype was observed many times. The rearrangement links TRBV12-3 or TRBV12-4 to TRBJ1-1; D perhaps matches TRBD1 (6 bases). The V end was cut by 7 bases, the J end by 4 bases, with 16 bases between. This CDR3 spans 14 amino acids. In DNA form, the CDR3 reads TGTGCCAGCACCTGGGGGGGGGCAAGCACTGAAGCTTTCTTT. Amino acids: CASTWGGASTEAFF.

The chain employs TRBV6-1 and TRBJ1-3, with a tentative D call TRBD1 (6 bases). CDR3 size: 15 residues. V lost 9 bases, J lost 1 base, and 16 bases lay in between. In germline, CDR1 is MNHNS, CDR2 SASEGT. The DNA of the CDR3 is TGTGCCAGTACAGGGAACATCTTATCTGGAAACACCATATATTTT. Amino acids: CASTGNILSGNTIYF.

The chain has TRBV12-3 or TRBV12-4 and TRBJ2-5; 8 positions match TRBD2. The CDR3 contains 14 residues. V dropped 5 bases and J dropped 2; count of bases not matched to a gene: 4. Here the CDR3 reads CASSRGLGQETQYF. The CDR3 DNA reads TGTGCCAGCAGTCGGGGACTAGGGCAAGAGACCCAGTACTTC.

The sample holds many counts of this clonotype. The chain carries TRBV12-3 or TRBV12-4 and TRBJ1-2; D may be TRBD1 (5 bases). The CDR3 consists of 15 residues. V lost 3 bases to trimming and J lost 3 bases, with 14 bases between them. The CDR3 sequence is CASSFGGFIDYGYTF. CDR3 bases: TGTGCCAGCAGTTTCGGGGGATTCATCGACTATGGCTACACCTTC.

The chain recombines TRBV7-9 with TRBJ2-5; D remains unclear. Germline lookup yields CDR1 SEHNR and CDR2 FQNEAQ (reference sequence). Trimming removed 1 base at V and 1 base at J, with 10 bases between. The length of the CDR3 is 15 residues. CDR3 nucleotides: TGTGCCAGCAGCTTAGTGTCCGGGCCCCAAGAGACCCAGTACTTC. Encoded protein: CASSLVSGPQETQYF. The variable domain in full, with the rest retrieved from reference TRBV7-9 and TRBJ2-5, is DTGVSQNPRHKITKRGQNVTFRCDPISEHNRLYWYRQTLGQGPEFLTYFQNEAQLEKSRLLSDRFSAERPKGSFSTLEIQRTEQGDSAMYLCASSLVSGPQETQYFGPGTRLLVL.

V is TRBV6-2 or TRBV6-3 and J is TRBJ2-5; TRBD1 matches at 9 bases. V was pared by 5 bases and J by 5 bases, with 3 bases of the junction left unmatched. This CDR3 has 13 amino acids. Germline V gene sequence: CDR1 MNHEY, CDR2 SVGEGT. The CDR3 DNA is TGTGCCAGCAGTAACAGGGGGCTGGAGACCCAGTACTTC. It specifies CASSNRGLETQYF.

This clonotype was counted between two and nine times. This chain connects TRBV27 to TRBJ1-5; D unclear. Germline V lookup: CDR1 MNHEY, CDR2 SMNVEV (reference sequence). V was trimmed by 5 bases and J by 3 bases, leaving 11 bases between them. The CDR3 has 14 amino acids. The CDR3 DNA reads TGTGCCAGCAGTCCAGTCTCTAACAATCAGCCCCAGCATTTT. Residues: CASSPVSNNQPQHF.

This rearrangement joins TRBV25-1 to TRBJ1-2; 7 nucleotides match TRBD1. From germline, CDR1 is MGHDK and CDR2 SYGVNS. Trimming at V came to 8 bases and at J to 4 bases, leaving 7 bases not matched to a gene. The CDR3 consists of 13 residues. The CDR3 bases are TGTGCCAGCGGCGGGGACAGCTCCTATGGCTACACCTTC. Translating it yields CASGGDSSYGYTF.

This clonotype was observed once. This chain connects TRBV5-4 to TRBJ1-2; D might be TRBD1 (5 bases). There are 13 residues in the CDR3. The V end was cut by 2 bases, the J end by 8 bases, with 13 bases between. CDR1 is SGHNT, CDR2 YYREEE, per germline (reference sequence). As DNA, the CDR3 is TGTGCCAGCAGCTTTCCGGGGGAGTACGGCTACACCTTC. It yields the protein CASSFPGEYGYTF.

This clonotype was recorded once. The V call is TRBV4-1, the J call TRBJ1-3; D remains unclear. CDR3 length equals 15 residues. V was pared by 1 base and J by 0 bases, with 7 bases between. The germline CDR1 and CDR2 sequences are MGHRA and YSYEKL. CDR3: CASSQVVGSGNTIYF. In DNA, the CDR3 is TGCGCCAGCAGCCAAGTTGTAGGCTCTGGAAACACCATATATTTT.

The gene calls are TRBV5-1 and TRBJ2-2; tentative D call: TRBD2 (6 bases). Trimming left V 0 bases short and J 4 bases short, with 10 bases between. CDR1 is SGHRS, CDR2 YFSETQ, per germline. This CDR3 has 15 residues. CDR3 amino acids: CASSLDGSSTGELFF. CDR3 nucleotides: TGCGCCAGCAGCTTGGACGGGAGCAGCACCGGGGAGCTGTTTTTT.

This rearrangement joins TRBV2 to TRBJ2-3, with 7 bases fitting TRBD2. In germline, CDR1 is SNHLY, CDR2 FYNNEI. The CDR3 consists of 15 residues. Losses at the gene ends were 6 bases for V and 0 bases for J; bases not matched to a gene: 6. CDR3 nucleotides: TGTGCCAGCAGCGATCCTAGCGGTAGCACAGATACGCAGTATTTT. This codes for CASSDPSGSTDTQYF.

The sample holds a few counts of this clonotype. This rearrangement joins TRBV5-1 to TRBJ2-7; TRBD2 agrees at 8 bases. Trimming cost V 4 bases and J 3 bases; bases outside gene matches: 12. Germline values: CDR1 SGHRS, CDR2 YFSETQ. The CDR3 totals 16 residues. CDR3 coding DNA: TGCGCCAGCAGCGAGCCGACGGGAGGGCGTTTCTACGAGCAGTACTTC. Its protein product is CASSEPTGGRFYEQYF.

There are a few counts of this clonotype. This chain uses TRBV27 with TRBJ2-1; TRBD1 is a possible D gene (5 bases). V gave up 8 bases and J gave up 6 bases, with 23 bases separating them. Germline V gene lookup returns CDR1 MNHEY and CDR2 SMNVEV (reference sequence). The CDR3 sequence is 16 residues long. CDR3 sequence: CASHPRQKPSRNEQFF. The CDR3 region has the DNA TGTGCCAGCCACCCGAGACAGAAGCCCTCCCGCAATGAGCAGTTCTTC.

This chain joins TRBV2 and TRBJ1-1; 7 bases are a match to TRBD1. The trim removed 7 bases at V and 1 base at J, leaving 3 bases unmatched. This CDR3 has 13 residues. CDR1 SNHLY and CDR2 FYNNEI come from the germline V gene. Written as DNA, the CDR3 is TGTGCCAGCAAGCAGGGGGAGAACACTGAAGCTTTCTTT. Amino acid sequence: CASKQGENTEAFF.

This chain joins TRBV28 and TRBJ2-3, with 11 positions matching TRBD2. From germline, CDR1 is MDHEN and CDR2 SYDVKM. V lost 8 bases and J lost 5; bases outside the gene matches: 6. The CDR3 is made up of 14 amino acids. The CDR3 DNA follows: TGTGCCAGCCTTGCTAGCGGGAGGATAGATACGCAGTATTTT. Amino acids: CASLASGRIDTQYF. Full variable domain (outside the CDR3, taken from reference TRBV28 and TRBJ2-3): DVKVTQSSRYLVKRTGEKVFLECVQDMDHENMFWYRQDPGLGLRLIYFSYDVKMKEKGDIPEGYSVSREKKERFSLILESASTNQTSMYLCASLASGRIDTQYFGPGTRLTVL.

The chain recombines TRBV5-4 with TRBJ1-6; 10 bases agree with TRBD1. From germline, CDR1 is SGHNT and CDR2 YYREEE (reference sequence). V was pared by 5 bases and J by 8 bases, with 1 base of the junction left unmatched. The CDR3 has 13 residues. CDR3 protein: CASRGTGDSPLHF. CDR3 nucleotides: TGTGCCAGCAGGGGGACAGGGGATTCACCCCTCCACTTT.

The J gene is TRBJ2-5, the V gene TRBV27, with 11 bases aligning to TRBD2. This CDR3 contains 15 residues. CDR1 is MNHEY, CDR2 SMNVEV, per germline (reference sequence). Trimming at V came to 5 bases and at J to 7 bases, leaving 9 bases not matched to a gene. The CDR3 loop is CASSPVAGGPGTQYF. Here the CDR3 DNA reads TGTGCCAGCAGTCCCGTAGCGGGAGGGCCCGGGACCCAGTACTTC.

For this clonotype: Since the CDR3 does not end with the conserved phenylalanine or tryptophan, this likely comes from a read error. The gene calls are TRBV3-1 and TRBJ2-5; tentatively, D is TRBD2 (6 bases). The CDR3 loop spans 16 amino acids. V lost 2 bases, J lost 3 bases, and 16 bases lay in between. From germline, CDR1 is LGHDT and CDR2 YNNKEL (reference sequence). CDR3 loop: CASSQPGLPREETQYL. The DNA for the CDR3 is TGTGCCAGCAGCCAACCGGGACTCCCCCGGGAAGAGACCCAGTACCTC.

The V call is TRBV6-1, the J call TRBJ1-1; 11 nucleotides agree with TRBD1. Germline CDR1 reads MNHNS; CDR2 reads SASEGT. This CDR3 has 14 residues. V shed 7 bases and J 2 bases; nucleotides not matched to a gene: 3. This chain's CDR3 is CASKDRGLNTEAFF. CDR3 in DNA: TGTGCCAGCAAGGACAGGGGGCTTAACACTGAAGCTTTCTTT.

This clonotype was found a few times. The J gene is TRBJ2-7, the V gene TRBV4-1, with D unclear. V shed 3 bases and J shed 1 base, with 16 bases lying between them. Germline V gene data show CDR1 as MGHRA and CDR2 as YSYEKL. The length of the CDR3 is 16 residues. The CDR3, as DNA: TGCGCCAGCAGCCAGGTACACCCGGCGCAGTCCTACGAGCAGTACTTC. It codes for CASSQVHPAQSYEQYF.

This clonotype was counted between two and nine times. The chain combines TRBV30 with TRBJ2-7; a weak D match, TRBD1 (5 bases). CDR1 and CDR2 (germline): GTSNPN, SVGIG (reference sequence). This CDR3 comprises 12 residues. The V end was cut by 1 base, the J end by 4 bases, with 8 bases between. The CDR3 spells CAWSATGYEQYF. Written as DNA, the CDR3 is TGTGCCTGGAGTGCCACAGGTTACGAGCAGTACTTC.